The 26 T cell receptor beta chains reported below all come from one sample, sequenced in a study of CD8+CD57+ T cells in acquired aplastic anemia. Patients picked for sequencing had shown CD8+CD57+ cell expansion detected by flow cytometry. Profiles of TCR beta VDJ and CDR3 were generated from a genomic DNA template. Via MiXCR, TCRdb re-called the reads, giving one row per CDR3 protein. The data contain more than 200,000 distinct CDR3 sequences, about half of them singletons. The source material was sorted CD4+, CD8+, or CD8+CD57+ T cells (not recorded which) from PBMCs. The receptor set was obtained from a human donor with aplastic anemia.

This clonotype came up many times. The chain uses TRBV6-6 and TRBJ2-5; 11 bases align to TRBD2. CDR1 and CDR2 (germline): MNHNY, SVGAGI (reference sequence). J gave up 5 bases and V 4 bases, and 6 bases lay outside the gene matches. This CDR3 is built from 15 residues. The CDR3 DNA reads as TGTGCCAGCAGTTTTGATAGCGGGGGGGGGGAGACCCAGTACTTC. Translation: CASSFDSGGGETQYF.

This rearrangement joins TRBV11-2 to TRBJ2-3; 9 bases match TRBD1. Per germline, CDR1 SGHAT and CDR2 FQNNGV. The CDR3 is made up of 17 amino acids. V lost 4 bases to trimming and J lost 3 bases; unmatched junction nucleotides: 11. The CDR3 DNA is TGTGCCAGCAGCTCTGGGACAGGGTCGCCTGAAACAGATACGCAGTATTTT. Amino acid sequence: CASSSGTGSPETDTQYF.

This clonotype was recorded many times. The V gene is TRBV4-2, the J gene TRBJ1-5, with 8 bases fitting TRBD1. Unmatched junction bases numbered 11, after V lost 3 bases and J lost 7 bases. Germline lookup yields CDR1 LGHNA and CDR2 YNFKEQ. The CDR3 length is 16 residues. CDR3 DNA: TGTGCCAGCAGCCAGTCAGGGGCAGGGGGCGTGCAGCCCCAGCATTTT. As protein: CASSQSGAGGVQPQHF.

The table lists this clonotype with many counts. This rearrangement joins TRBV20-1 to TRBJ2-7; 7 bases fit TRBD2. The J segment lost 12 bases and the V segment lost 6 bases, leaving 17 bases of the junction unmatched. The CDR3 has 13 residues. CDR1 DFQATT and CDR2 SNEGSKA come from the germline V gene (reference sequence). Here the CDR3 DNA reads TGCAGTGCCGGGGAGGGCAGGGAAATCGAGAGGTACTTC. It yields the protein CSAGEGREIERYF.

This clonotype was seen many times. The rearrangement links TRBV15 to TRBJ1-1; 8 positions agree with TRBD1. Trimming removed 0 bases from V and 2 bases from J; junction bases left unmatched: 5. There are 16 residues in the CDR3. Per the germline V gene, CDR1 is LNHNV and CDR2 is YYDKDF (reference sequence). The CDR3 here is CATSRDRTGLNTEAFF. The CDR3 region has the DNA TGTGCCACCAGCAGAGACCGGACAGGGCTAAACACTGAAGCTTTCTTT.

This chain connects TRBV19 to TRBJ1-2, with D unresolved. V shed 5 bases and J shed 4 bases, with 14 bases lying between them. The germline gives CDR1 LNHDA, CDR2 SQIVND (reference sequence). CDR3 length: 14 residues. DNA of the CDR3: TGTGCCAGTAGTCCCCCGACGAGTGGCTATGGCTACACCTTC. This translates into CASSPPTSGYGYTF.

Ten or more counts support this clonotype. The V gene is TRBV9, the J gene TRBJ1-1; 8 nucleotides agree with TRBD1. The CDR3 is made up of 13 amino acids. Looked up from germline, CDR1 is SGDLS and CDR2 is YYNGEE. V shed 1 base, J shed 7 bases, and the junction held 3 bases outside the gene matches. DNA for the CDR3: TGTGCCAGCAGCGTACAGGGGGCCGGTGAAGCTTTCTTT. This codes for CASSVQGAGEAFF.

The chain couples TRBV10-3 to TRBJ1-6; D remains unclear. V lost 2 bases, J lost 0 bases, and 17 bases lay in between. CDR3 length: 19 residues. Germline V gives CDR1 ENHRY, CDR2 SYGVKD. For the CDR3, the DNA is TGTGCCATCAGTGAGCCGCGACCGGGCGCTAGCTCCTATAATTCACCCCTCCACTTT. Translation gives CAISEPRPGASSYNSPLHF.

The gene calls are TRBV25-1 and TRBJ2-3, with 8 bases lining up with TRBD1. The length of the CDR3 is 13 residues. V lost 10 bases, J lost 6 bases, and 9 bases stayed unmatched. Germline values: CDR1 MGHDK, CDR2 SYGVNS. Here the CDR3 reads CATRATGDDTQYF. The DNA of the CDR3 is TGTGCCACCAGGGCGACAGGGGATGATACGCAGTATTTT.

The chain recombines TRBV10-3 with TRBJ2-2; maybe TRBD1 (5 bases). Trimming removed 5 bases at V and 1 base at J, with 11 bases between. The CDR3 runs 15 residues. The germline V gene encodes CDR1 ENHRY and CDR2 SYGVKD. The CDR3 nucleotides read TGTGCCATCAGTAACAGGCGTATGAACACCGGGGAGCTGTTTTTT. Residues: CAISNRRMNTGELFF.

V and J are TRBV7-2 and TRBJ2-5; the match to TRBD2 covers 10 bases. The junction had 12 bases not matched to a gene; V was cut back by 3 bases and J by 11 bases. The germline V gene encodes CDR1 SGHTA and CDR2 FQGNSA. This CDR3 has 15 amino acids. Here the CDR3 DNA reads TGTGCCAGCAGCTTGGATCCAGCGGGGGGGCGGGAGCAGTACTTC. Translated: CASSLDPAGGREQYF.

With respect to this clonotype: A much larger clone sits a single nucleotide away, making a read error possible. This chain's CDR3 is CASRSGQGYIQYF. CDR3 coding DNA: TGTGCCAGCAGGAGTGGCCAGGGGTACATTCAGTACTTC. V is TRBV2 and J is TRBJ2-4; possible D gene TRBD1, 6 bases. The CDR3 is made up of 13 amino acids. Trimming stripped 6 bases from V and 8 bases from J, with 14 bases between. Per the germline V gene, CDR1 is SNHLY and CDR2 is FYNNEI.

This clonotype was seen ten or more times. The CDR3 region is CASSPTGEYGYTF. In nucleotides, the CDR3 is TGTGCCAGCAGTCCGACAGGGGAATATGGCTACACCTTC. This sequence joins TRBV12-3 or TRBV12-4 and TRBJ1-2; 8 bases match TRBD1. The CDR3 has 13 residues. J gave up 5 bases and V 5 bases, and 4 bases lay outside the gene matches.

The rearrangement uses TRBV12-3 or TRBV12-4 and TRBJ2-6, with 11 bases that match TRBD1. CDR3 length: 14 residues. Germline trimming cut 5 bases from V and 16 bases from J; bases unmatched to any gene: 10. CDR3 nucleotides: TGTGCCAGCAGTCGGACAGGGGGCACCGGGGAGCTGACTTTC. This encodes CASSRTGGTGELTF.

In this sample, this clonotype turned up many times. This chain uses TRBV6-1 with TRBJ1-2; maybe TRBD1 (5 bases). Germline loops: CDR1 MNHNS, CDR2 SASEGT. Trimming pared 2 bases from V and 1 base from J, leaving 11 bases between. The CDR3 is 15 amino acids. CDR3 nucleotide sequence: TGTGCCAGCAGTGAACTGGGGCCCAATAACTATGGCTACACCTTC. Translating gives CASSELGPNNYGYTF.

This clonotype was detected only once. A much more abundant neighbour one base away suggests this may be a read error. The rearrangement joins TRBV2 to TRBJ2-7; 10 bases fit TRBD1. There are 15 residues in the CDR3. CDR1 SNHLY and CDR2 FYNNEI come from the germline V gene. V was clipped by 5 bases and J by 3 bases; unmatched bases: 7. CDR3 sequence reads: CASSTPGQGRYEQYF. CDR3 in DNA: TGTGCCAGCAGTACACCGGGACAGGGGCGCTACGAGCAGTACTTC. The full variable domain, completed using reference TRBV2 and TRBJ2-7, is EPEVTQTPSHQVTQMGQEVILRCVPISNHLYFYWYRQILGQKVEFLVSFYNNEISEKSEIFDDQFSVERPDGSNFTLKIRSTKLEDSAMYFCASSTPGQGRYEQYFGPGTRLTVT.

This clonotype was counted between two and nine times. This sequence joins TRBV27 and TRBJ2-4, with 7 bases identical to TRBD1. The germline V gene has CDR1 MNHEY and CDR2 SMNVEV (reference sequence). V was pared by 8 bases and J by 0 bases, with 7 bases of the junction left unmatched. CDR3 length equals 15 residues. In DNA form, the CDR3 reads TGTGCCAGCTCCGGGACAGACCTAGCCAAAAACATTCAGTACTTC. This codes for CASSGTDLAKNIQYF.

In this sample, this clonotype turned up once. The chain couples TRBV29-1 to TRBJ2-7; TRBD2 matches 11 bases. CDR1 SQVTM and CDR2 ANQGSEA come from the germline V gene. V shed 6 bases and J 6 bases; nucleotides not matched to a gene: 10. This CDR3 comprises 14 residues. The chain's CDR3 is CSVTVGLAGGEQYF. In DNA, the CDR3 is TGCAGCGTCACCGTGGGGCTAGCGGGAGGCGAGCAGTACTTC.

This clonotype was counted many times. As DNA, the CDR3 is TGCGCCAGCAGCTTGGGGGGACGCCAAGAGACCCAGTACTTC. Encoded protein: CASSLGGRQETQYF. V is TRBV5-1 and J is TRBJ2-5; either TRBD1 or TRBD2 may fit D (5 bases each). The germline V and J ends were trimmed by 0 bases and 1 base, with 7 bases remaining between them. The CDR3 has 14 residues. The germline CDR1 and CDR2 sequences are SGHRS and YFSETQ.

Points on this clonotype: This may come from a read error, since a much larger clone is one base off. The chain employs TRBV5-1 and TRBJ2-1, with 9 positions matching TRBD2. The germline gives CDR1 SGHRS, CDR2 YFSETQ. The CDR3 covers 16 residues. After removal of 3 bases from V and 5 bases from J, the junction contained 9 bases not matched to a gene. CDR3 protein: CASSSYSGTSHNEQFF. CDR3 nucleotides: TGCGCCAGCAGCTCGTATTCCGGGACTAGCCACAATGAGCAGTTCTTC.

This clonotype has at least ten counts. The chain uses TRBV10-1 and TRBJ1-1; D remains ambiguous. Between the trimmed V and J ends, which lost 2 bases and 5 bases, there was a span of 12 bases. The germline V gene encodes CDR1 WNHNN and CDR2 SYGVQD (reference sequence). The CDR3 is 14 residues long. CDR3 in DNA: TGCGCCAGCAGTGAGGCGGCGGGAATGACTGAAGCTTTCTTT. Its translation is CASSEAAGMTEAFF.

This clonotype has just one count. The chain couples TRBV20-1 to TRBJ2-5; maybe TRBD2 (5 bases). V gave up 1 base and J gave up 5 bases, with 11 bases separating them. Per germline, CDR1 DFQATT and CDR2 SNEGSKA (reference sequence). This CDR3 region has 13 residues. For the CDR3, the DNA is TGCAGTGCTAGAGCCAGTAGAGGGGAGACCCAGTACTTC. Translation gives CSARASRGETQYF.

This clonotype was picked up many times. The rearrangement joins TRBV24-1 to TRBJ2-1; TRBD1 matches 10 bases. CDR1 and CDR2 (germline): KGHDR, SFDVKD. The CDR3 consists of 14 residues. J gave up 7 bases and V 9 bases, and 8 bases lay outside the gene matches. CDR3 nucleotide sequence: TGTGCCACCTCCATCCGGGACAGGGGAAATGAGCAGTTCTTC. Encoded protein: CATSIRDRGNEQFF.

In this sample, this clonotype turned up many times. The rearrangement uses TRBV6-6 and TRBJ1-2; 7 nucleotides match TRBD1. Germline assignment: CDR1 MNHNY and CDR2 SVGAGI (reference sequence). This CDR3 region has 15 residues. Trimming at V came to 6 bases and at J to 8 bases, leaving 15 bases not matched to a gene. The CDR3 nucleotides are TGTGCCAGCAGACCCGGGACAGCAGATATTGGGGGCTACACCTTC. It yields the protein CASRPGTADIGGYTF.

The gene calls are TRBV7-2 and TRBJ2-2, with 8 bases matching TRBD2. V shed 5 bases and J 7 bases; nucleotides not matched to a gene: 6. The CDR3 loop spans 14 amino acids. Looked up from germline, CDR1 is SGHTA and CDR2 is FQGNSA. CDR3 sequence (DNA): TGTGCCAGCAGCCCAACGGGAGGGGGCGGGGAGCTGTTTTTT. This codes for CASSPTGGGGELFF.

As for this clonotype: Germline and junction disagree at one end, which may indicate a read error. This sequence joins TRBV10-3 and TRBJ1-2; TRBD1 aligns across 9 bases. The CDR3 loop spans 15 amino acids. The V gene's germline CDR1 is ENHRY and CDR2 SYGVKD. For the CDR3, the DNA is TGTGCCAGCAGTACGACGGGACAGGGTCGCTATGGCTACGCCTTC. Translating it yields CASSTTGQGRYGYAF.